The rows below give T cell receptor beta chains drawn from one sample of a study of blood T cells in healthy people across ages. TCRdb reprocessed the 5' RACE reads via MiXCR and lists one record per CDR3 protein. The sample holds 800,000 to 900,000 distinct CDR3 sequences, less than 80% seen once. Sequenced: blood. Source of these receptors: a man in his thirties or forties in good health. The CDR3 runs from the conserved cysteine through the conserved F or W. The D gene is left open where the match is weak. Expanded clones are given a class, and other clones once, few, many or no size at all.

v_gene: TRBV18
d_gene: NA
abundance: NA
j_gene: TRBJ2-1
CDR3nt: TGTGCCAGCTCAATACGTGGGCTCTCCTACAATGAGCAGTTCTTC
CDR3aa: CASSIRGLSYNEQFF

v_gene: TRBV20-1
d_gene: TRBD2
abundance: NA
j_gene: TRBJ2-1
CDR3nt: TGCGGGTCCCAGCTAGCGGGGGACTCCTACAATGAGCAGTTCTTC
CDR3aa: CGSQLAGDSYNEQFF

v_gene: TRBV3-1
d_gene: NA
abundance: NA
j_gene: TRBJ1-2
CDR3nt: TGTGCCAGCAGCCAAGATGACAGGCGAAGTCTTGGCTACACCTTC
CDR3aa: CASSQDDRRSLGYTF

v_gene: TRBV7-3
d_gene: TRBD2
abundance: NA
j_gene: TRBJ2-7
CDR3nt: TGTGCCAGCAGCTTAACACCCAGCGGGGGAACCTACGAGCAGTACTTC
CDR3aa: CASSLTPSGGTYEQYF

v_gene: TRBV6-6
d_gene: TRBD1
abundance: NA
j_gene: TRBJ2-5
CDR3nt: TGTGCCAGCAGATCTTGGGACAGGGAATACCAAGAGACCCAGTACTTC
CDR3aa: CASRSWDREYQETQYF

v_gene: TRBV3-1
d_gene: NA
abundance: NA
j_gene: TRBJ2-6
CDR3nt: TGTGCCAGCAGCCACGGACAGCTCCCTCCTGGGGCCAACGTCCTGACTTTC
CDR3aa: CASSHGQLPPGANVLTF

v_gene: TRBV28
d_gene: NA
abundance: few
j_gene: TRBJ2-3
CDR3nt: TGTGTTACACAGACCCGACTGACAGATACGCAGTATTTT
CDR3aa: CVTQTRLTDTQYF

v_gene: TRBV25-1
d_gene: TRBD1
abundance: NA
j_gene: TRBJ1-2
CDR3nt: TGTGCCAGCAGTGAAGGCGCCGGGACAGGGAGGAACTATGGCTACACCTTC
CDR3aa: CASSEGAGTGRNYGYTF

v_gene: TRBV14
d_gene: TRBD2
abundance: NA
j_gene: TRBJ2-1
CDR3nt: TGTGCCAGCAGCCAAGTTGGCTCGCGGGGGGGCTCCGATGAGCAGTTCTTC
CDR3aa: CASSQVGSRGGSDEQFF

v_gene: TRBV10-3
d_gene: NA
abundance: NA
j_gene: TRBJ2-7
CDR3nt: TGTGCCATCAGTGATCAGGGGTACGAGCAGTACTTC
CDR3aa: CAISDQGYEQYF

v_gene: TRBV2
d_gene: NA
abundance: NA
j_gene: TRBJ2-6
CDR3nt: TGTGCCAGCAGTGGCCACAACTCTGGGGCCGACGTCCTGACTTTC
CDR3aa: CASSGHNSGADVLTF

v_gene: TRBV20-1
d_gene: TRBD1
abundance: NA
j_gene: TRBJ2-7
CDR3nt: TGCAGTGCTAGAGATCACCACACAGGGGGAGCCTACGAGCAGTACTTC
CDR3aa: CSARDHHTGGAYEQYF

v_gene: TRBV7-9
d_gene: NA
abundance: NA
j_gene: TRBJ1-1
CDR3nt: TGTGCCAGCAGCTTAGCGCGGACCGAGAACACTGAAGCTTTCTTT
CDR3aa: CASSLARTENTEAFF

v_gene: TRBV7-6
d_gene: NA
abundance: few
j_gene: TRBJ2-1
CDR3nt: TGTGCCAGCAGCCTCCCCAGGGGCTCCTACAATGAGCAGTTCTTC
CDR3aa: CASSLPRGSYNEQFF

v_gene: TRBV9
d_gene: TRBD1
abundance: few
j_gene: TRBJ1-6
CDR3nt: TGTGCCAGCAGCATCGGGACAGGGGGTTCACCCCTCCACTTT
CDR3aa: CASSIGTGGSPLHF

v_gene: TRBV7-2
d_gene: TRBD2
abundance: NA
j_gene: TRBJ2-7
CDR3nt: TGTGCCAGCAGCTTAGATGGCGGGGGGGCCTACGAGCAGTACTTC
CDR3aa: CASSLDGGGAYEQYF

v_gene: TRBV6-5
d_gene: NA
abundance: NA
j_gene: TRBJ2-1
CDR3nt: TGTGCCAGCAGTTACAGGATTTTAGGAAACAATGAGCAGTTCTTC
CDR3aa: CASSYRILGNNEQFF

v_gene: TRBV7-4
d_gene: NA
abundance: NA
j_gene: TRBJ1-5
CDR3nt: TGTGCCAGCAGCTTAGTACGGCAGCCCCAGCATTTT
CDR3aa: CASSLVRQPQHF

v_gene: TRBV29-1
d_gene: TRBD1
abundance: few
j_gene: TRBJ1-1
CDR3nt: TGCAGCGTTGAAACCGGCGTGGACAGGTCGCGGACTGAAGCTTTCTTT
CDR3aa: CSVETGVDRSRTEAFF

v_gene: TRBV20-1
d_gene: NA
abundance: few
j_gene: TRBJ2-1
CDR3nt: TGCAGTGCTAGTAGGCTGATCTCCTACAATGAGCAGTTCTTC
CDR3aa: CSASRLISYNEQFF